What follows are 10 T cell receptor beta chains derived from one specimen sequenced in a study of stem cell transplantation in POMP-related autoinflammatory disease. The repertoire was sequenced with immunoSEQ multiplex PCR; TCRdb's copy has only in-frame clones and lacks some. The repertoire holds tens of thousands of clones, approximately 91% seen once, with about 0.7% in the top ten. The sample here was CD4+ T cells from PBMCs, taken after stem cell transplantation. Every receptor here comes from a human patient with POMP-related autoinflammation and immune dysregulation (PRAID). Some of the T cells might come from the graft donor.

The chain is built from TRBV15 and TRBJ2-1; unclear D gene. The germline V and J ends were trimmed by 1 base and 0 bases, with 7 bases remaining between them. CDR1 and CDR2 from the germline V gene are LNHNV and YYDKDF (reference sequence). The CDR3 sequence is 15 residues long. Here the CDR3 reads CATSRGSGSYNEQFF. The CDR3 bases are TGTGCCACCAGCAGAGGGTCTGGCTCCTACAATGAGCAGTTCTTC.

The chain combines TRBV6-6 with TRBJ1-2; D not resolved. The CDR3 has 13 amino acids. Trimming took 0 bases from V and 5 from J, leaving 7 bases between them. Germline values: CDR1 MNHNY, CDR2 SVGAGI (reference sequence). DNA for the CDR3: TGTGCCAGCAGTTACTCTAGTATATATGGCTACACCTTC. Translated, it gives CASSYSSIYGYTF.

The V gene is TRBV7-6, the J gene TRBJ2-1; maybe TRBD2 (5 bases). The CDR3 length is 14 residues. Trimming pared 1 base from V and 4 bases from J, leaving 8 bases between. Germline lookup yields CDR1 SGHVS and CDR2 FNYEAQ. The CDR3 DNA reads as TGTGCCAGCAGCTTAGGGACTTCTTACAATGAGCAGTTCTTC. It encodes CASSLGTSYNEQFF.

The chain joins TRBV29-1 to TRBJ2-5; D possibly corresponds to TRBD2 (7 bases). Trimming took off 5 bases at V and 4 bases at J, with 17 bases between the two ends. Looked up from germline, CDR1 is SQVTM and CDR2 is ANQGSEA. The CDR3 sequence is 14 residues long. CDR3 sequence reads: CSVPKGRGGETQYF. The CDR3 coding sequence is TGCAGCGTTCCCAAGGGGAGGGGGGGAGAGACCCAGTACTTC.

V and J are TRBV29-1 and TRBJ2-2; no firm D call. CDR1 is SQVTM, CDR2 ANQGSEA, per germline. The CDR3 length is 13 residues. V lost 6 bases and J 2 bases, leaving 10 bases between the germline ends. CDR3 residues: CSVGSGNTGELFF. The CDR3 bases are TGCAGCGTGGGGTCCGGCAACACCGGGGAGCTGTTTTTT.

The chain couples TRBV2 to TRBJ1-4; 7 nucleotides agree with TRBD1. The CDR3 totals 14 residues. V lost 3 bases, J lost 3 bases, and 1 base stayed unmatched. From germline, CDR1 is SNHLY and CDR2 FYNNEI. The CDR3: CASSDGTANEKLFF. The CDR3 DNA reads TGTGCCAGCAGTGACGGGACAGCTAATGAAAAACTGTTTTTT.

V is TRBV3-1 (or the pseudogene TRBV3-2) and J is TRBJ2-3; D possibly matches TRBD1 or TRBD2 (5 bases each). This CDR3 region has 16 residues. Trimming cost V 3 bases and J 3 bases, with 16 bases left between them. CDR1 LGHDT and CDR2 YNNKEL come from the germline V gene (reference sequence). In nucleotides, the CDR3 is TGTGCCAGCAGCCACGGCCCGGGACGGGGTACAGATACGCAGTATTTT. Its translation: CASSHGPGRGTDTQYF.

The chain is built from TRBV5-1 and TRBJ2-3, with 8 bases lining up with TRBD2. The ends lost 5 bases at V and 0 bases at J; junction bases unmatched: 14. Germline assignment: CDR1 SGHRS and CDR2 YFSETQ. There are 18 residues in the CDR3. CDR3 DNA sequence: TGCGCCAGCAGTCCTAGGATGGGCGGGGGGATTAGCACAGATACGCAGTATTTT. Encoded protein: CASSPRMGGGISTDTQYF.

The rearrangement joins TRBV19 to TRBJ1-1; unclear D gene. The V gene's germline CDR1 is LNHDA and CDR2 SQIVND (reference sequence). V was shortened by 3 bases and J by 2 bases, with 7 bases between the two germline ends. The CDR3 covers 13 residues. CDR3 DNA: TGTGCCAGTAGTATTGCCAAAAACACTGAAGCTTTCTTT. Translated: CASSIAKNTEAFF.

The gene calls are TRBV15 and TRBJ2-1, with D hard to call. CDR1 and CDR2 (germline): LNHNV, YYDKDF (reference sequence). The germline V and J ends were trimmed by 0 bases and 9 bases, with 12 bases remaining between them. The CDR3 contains 14 residues. In DNA form, the CDR3 reads TGTGCCACCAGCAGAGATCGCATCGCCGGTGAGCAGTTCTTC. Protein sequence: CATSRDRIAGEQFF.